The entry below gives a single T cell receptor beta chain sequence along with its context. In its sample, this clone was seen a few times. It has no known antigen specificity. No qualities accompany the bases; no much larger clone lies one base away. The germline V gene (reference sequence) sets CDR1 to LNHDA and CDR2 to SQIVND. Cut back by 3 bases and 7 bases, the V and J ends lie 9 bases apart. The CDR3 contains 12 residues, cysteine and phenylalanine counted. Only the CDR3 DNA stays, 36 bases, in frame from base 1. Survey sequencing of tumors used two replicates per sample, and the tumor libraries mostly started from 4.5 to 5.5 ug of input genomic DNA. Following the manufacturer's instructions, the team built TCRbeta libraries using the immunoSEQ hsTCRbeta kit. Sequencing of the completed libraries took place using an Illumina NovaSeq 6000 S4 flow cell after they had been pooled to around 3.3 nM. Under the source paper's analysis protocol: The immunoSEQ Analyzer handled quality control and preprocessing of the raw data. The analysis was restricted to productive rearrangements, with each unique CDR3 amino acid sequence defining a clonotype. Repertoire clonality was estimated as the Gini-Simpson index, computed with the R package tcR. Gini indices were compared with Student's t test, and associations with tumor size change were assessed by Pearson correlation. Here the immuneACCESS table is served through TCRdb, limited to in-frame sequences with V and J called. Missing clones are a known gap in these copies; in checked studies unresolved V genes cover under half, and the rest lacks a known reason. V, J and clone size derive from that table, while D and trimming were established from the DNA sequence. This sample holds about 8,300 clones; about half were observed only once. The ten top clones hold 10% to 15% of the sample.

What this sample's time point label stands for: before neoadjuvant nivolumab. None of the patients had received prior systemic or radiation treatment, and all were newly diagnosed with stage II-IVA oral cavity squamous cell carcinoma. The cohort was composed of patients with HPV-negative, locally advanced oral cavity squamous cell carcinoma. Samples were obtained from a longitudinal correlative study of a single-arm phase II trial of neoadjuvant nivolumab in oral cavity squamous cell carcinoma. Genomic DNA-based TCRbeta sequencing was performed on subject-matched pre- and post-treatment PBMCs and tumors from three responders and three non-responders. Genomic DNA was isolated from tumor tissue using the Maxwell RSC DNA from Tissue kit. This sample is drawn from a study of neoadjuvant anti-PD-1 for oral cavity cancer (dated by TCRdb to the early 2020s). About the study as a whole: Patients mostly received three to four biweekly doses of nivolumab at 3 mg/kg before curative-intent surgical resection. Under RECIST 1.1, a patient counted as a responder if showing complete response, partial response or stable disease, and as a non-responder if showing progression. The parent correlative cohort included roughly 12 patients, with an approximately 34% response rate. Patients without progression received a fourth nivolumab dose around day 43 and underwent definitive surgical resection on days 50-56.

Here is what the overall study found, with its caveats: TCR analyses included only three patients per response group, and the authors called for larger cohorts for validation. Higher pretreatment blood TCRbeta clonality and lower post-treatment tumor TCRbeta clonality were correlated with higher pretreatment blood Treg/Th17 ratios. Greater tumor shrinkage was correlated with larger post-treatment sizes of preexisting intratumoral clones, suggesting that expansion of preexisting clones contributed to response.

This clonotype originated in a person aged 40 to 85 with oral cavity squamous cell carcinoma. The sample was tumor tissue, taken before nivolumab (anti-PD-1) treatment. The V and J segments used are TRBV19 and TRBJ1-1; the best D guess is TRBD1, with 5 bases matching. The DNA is TGTGCCAGTAGTATGCCGACAGTTGAAGCTTTCTTT. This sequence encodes CASSMPTVEAFF.